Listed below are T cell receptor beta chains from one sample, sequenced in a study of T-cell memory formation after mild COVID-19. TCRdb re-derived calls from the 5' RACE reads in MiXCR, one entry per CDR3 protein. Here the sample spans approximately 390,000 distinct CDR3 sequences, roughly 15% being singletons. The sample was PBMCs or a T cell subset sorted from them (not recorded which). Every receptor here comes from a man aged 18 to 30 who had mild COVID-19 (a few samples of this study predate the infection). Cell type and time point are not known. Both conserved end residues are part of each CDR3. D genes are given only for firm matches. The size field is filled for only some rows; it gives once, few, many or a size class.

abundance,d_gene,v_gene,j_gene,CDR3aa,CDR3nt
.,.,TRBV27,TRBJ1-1,CASSLSVDSPNLGTEAFF,TGTGCCAGCAGTTTATCTGTCGACAGTCCGAATCTTGGCACTGAAGCTTTCTTT
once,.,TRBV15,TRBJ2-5,CATSIPGKETQYF,TGTGCCACCAGCATCCCCGGGAAAGAGACCCAGTACTTC
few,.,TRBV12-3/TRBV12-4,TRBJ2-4,CASSFRGAGNIQYF,TGTGCCAGCAGTTTCCGAGGGGCTGGAAACATTCAGTACTTC
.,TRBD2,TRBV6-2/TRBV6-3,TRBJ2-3,CASRRTSGGVHTDTQYF,TGTGCCAGCAGACGGACTAGCGGGGGAGTTCACACAGATACGCAGTATTTT
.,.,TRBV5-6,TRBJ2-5,CASSLALIAGETQYF,TGTGCCAGCAGCTTGGCCTTGATAGCTGGAGAGACCCAGTACTTC
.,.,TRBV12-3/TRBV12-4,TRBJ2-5,CASSLVVRETQYF,TGTGCCAGCAGTTTAGTCGTACGAGAGACCCAGTACTTC
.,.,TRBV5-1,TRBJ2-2,CASRPVRNTGELFF,TGCGCCAGCAGGCCAGTGAGGAACACCGGGGAGCTGTTTTTT
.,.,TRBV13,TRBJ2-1,CASSPRTGTRWQFF,TGTGCCAGCAGCCCCCGCACAGGGACACGGTGGCAGTTCTTC
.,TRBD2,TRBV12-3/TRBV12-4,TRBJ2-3,CASRPTSRFKDTQYF,TGTGCCAGCAGACCGACTAGCAGGTTTAAGGATACGCAGTATTTT
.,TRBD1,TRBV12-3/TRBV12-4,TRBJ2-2,CASRRTGELTGELFF,TGTGCCAGCAGACGGACAGGGGAGTTGACCGGGGAGCTGTTTTTT
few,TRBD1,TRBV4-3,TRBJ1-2,CASSPRDRGSYGYTF,TGCGCCAGCAGCCCCCGGGACAGGGGAAGCTATGGCTACACCTTC
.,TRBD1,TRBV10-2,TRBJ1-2,CASGRGAWGNYGYTF,TGCGCCAGCGGCAGGGGGGCATGGGGCAACTATGGCTACACCTTC
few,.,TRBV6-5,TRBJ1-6,CASSLIGWRADSPLHF,TGTGCCAGCAGCCTAATAGGATGGAGGGCCGATTCACCCCTCCACTTT
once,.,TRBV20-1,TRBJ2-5,CSARSYQAGETQYF,TGCAGTGCTAGATCGTACCAAGCAGGGGAGACCCAGTACTTC
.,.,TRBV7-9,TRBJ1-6,CASSLISAYSPLHF,TGTGCCAGCAGCCTCATCTCCGCTTATTCACCCCTCCACTTT
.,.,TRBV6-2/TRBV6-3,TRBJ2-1,CASSYSIGNEQFF,TGTGCCAGCAGTTACTCGATCGGGAATGAGCAGTTCTTC